The source of this T cell receptor (beta chain) is a study of blood T cell repertoires in COVID-19. For the study at large: COVID-19 samples from acute and convalescent phases originated in the United States, Italy and Spain.

The study recruited people aged about 18 to 89 years across around 23 US areas. Resolution of symptoms, clearance, or two negative PCRs was present in recovered Cohort 3 donors. In the original processing: For nucleated cells, counts were estimated from reference gene primer amplification. Assay: immunoSEQ multiplex PCR; the TCRdb copy retains only in-frame clones and omits some. The DNA gave D and trimming, while V, J and clone size come from that table. The sample records under 150,000 clones, 70% to 90% being singletons. The CDR3 extends over 15 amino acids. Germline-derived CDR1 and CDR2 are SGHNT and YENEEA. The V segment lost 2 bases and the J segment 6 bases; nucleotides outside the gene matches: 6.

The sample consisted of PBMCs or T cells enriched from blood (not recorded which). The rearrangement links TRBV11-3 to TRBJ2-2; 7 bases match TRBD1. The receptor was isolated from a woman in her 50s who had recovered from COVID-19. For the CDR3, the DNA is TGTGCCAGCAGCTTACGACGGACAGGTCCCGGGGAGCTGTTTTTT. Encoded protein: CASSLRRTGPGELFF.